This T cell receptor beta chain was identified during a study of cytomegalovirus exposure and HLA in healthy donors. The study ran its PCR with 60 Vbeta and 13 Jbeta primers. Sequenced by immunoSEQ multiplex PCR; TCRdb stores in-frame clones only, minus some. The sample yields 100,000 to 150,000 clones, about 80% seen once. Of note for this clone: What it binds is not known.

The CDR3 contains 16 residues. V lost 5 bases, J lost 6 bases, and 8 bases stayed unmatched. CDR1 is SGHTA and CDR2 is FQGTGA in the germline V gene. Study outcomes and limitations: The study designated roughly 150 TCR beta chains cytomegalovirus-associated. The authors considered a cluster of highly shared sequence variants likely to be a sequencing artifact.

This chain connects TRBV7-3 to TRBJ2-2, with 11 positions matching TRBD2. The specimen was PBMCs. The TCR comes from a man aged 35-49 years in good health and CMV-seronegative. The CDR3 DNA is TGTGCCAGCAGCCCCTCAGGACTAGCGGGCGCCGGGGAGCTGTTTTTT. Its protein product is CASSPSGLAGAGELFF.